Following are 16 T cell receptor beta chains from one sample sequenced in a study of blood T cell repertoires in COVID-19. The table came from immunoSEQ multiplex PCR; TCRdb's copy has only in-frame clones and leaves some out. Found here are 360,000 or so clones, under 85% of them singletons; the top ten hold 5% to 6%. The specimen was PBMCs or T cells enriched from blood (not recorded which). Receptor source: a woman between 50 and 59 years old who had recovered from COVID-19.

This clone was found once. V usage is TRBV27 and J usage is TRBJ1-6, with D perhaps matching TRBD1 (6 bases). V gave up 4 bases and J gave up 7 bases, with 11 bases separating them. Germline CDR1 is MNHEY and CDR2 is SMNVEV (reference sequence). The CDR3 runs 14 residues. CDR3 sequence: CASSYETGNSPLHF. The CDR3 DNA follows: TGTGCCAGCAGTTACGAGACAGGAAATTCACCCCTCCACTTT.

The count of this clone is one. The V and J genes are TRBV9 and TRBJ1-2; 7 bases agree with TRBD1. Looked up from germline, CDR1 is SGDLS and CDR2 is YYNGEE. The J segment lost 5 bases and the V segment lost 0 bases, leaving 7 bases of the junction unmatched. This CDR3 has 15 residues. The CDR3, as DNA: TGTGCCAGCAGCGTAGAACCAGGGGGTTCTTATGGCTACACCTTC. Its translation: CASSVEPGGSYGYTF.

The rearrangement uses TRBV2 and TRBJ2-1; perhaps TRBD1 as D (6 bases). Germline CDR1 reads SNHLY; CDR2 reads FYNNEI. The ends were cut back, 7 bases at V and 4 bases at J, with 11 bases in the middle. The CDR3 length is 13 residues. The CDR3: CASMTDSYNEQFF. In DNA, the CDR3 is TGTGCCAGCATGACGGACAGTTACAATGAGCAGTTCTTC.

The chain is built from TRBV2 and TRBJ1-2; D call uncertain. Trimming cost V 5 bases and J 8 bases, with 15 bases left between them. The CDR3 extends over 13 amino acids. Germline CDR1 is SNHLY and CDR2 is FYNNEI. The CDR3 DNA follows: TGTGCCAGCAGTTCGAGAGGGTTTTCCGGCTACACCTTC. Protein: CASSSRGFSGYTF.

The chain combines TRBV7-8 with TRBJ1-5, with D possibly being TRBD1 (5 bases). The V gene's germline CDR1 is SGHVS and CDR2 FQNEAQ. The CDR3 covers 14 residues. V lost 2 bases, J lost 6 bases, and 11 bases lay in between. In nucleotides, the CDR3 is TGTGCCAGCAGCTTATCAGGGTCAGTTCAGCCCCAGCATTTT. Translating gives CASSLSGSVQPQHF.

The chain joins TRBV4-3 to TRBJ1-2; D gene unclear. Germline V CDR1 and CDR2: LGHNA, YSLEER. Trimming pared 4 bases from V and 2 bases from J, leaving 14 bases between. This CDR3 comprises 15 residues. Here the CDR3 reads CASSPDPRENYGYTF. The CDR3, as DNA: TGCGCCAGCAGCCCGGATCCCCGGGAGAACTATGGCTACACCTTC.

This chain joins TRBV12-3 or TRBV12-4 and TRBJ2-3; the D gene is possibly TRBD2 (6 bases). With 3 bases removed from V and 5 bases from J, the gap between germline ends came to 9 bases. The CDR3 length is 13 residues. The CDR3 here is CASSFGGEDTQYF. The CDR3 nucleotides are TGTGCCAGCAGTTTTGGCGGGGAAGATACGCAGTATTTT.

V gene TRBV7-2 combines with J gene TRBJ2-7; 11 nucleotides agree with TRBD2. The CDR3 is 14 residues long. Trimming at V came to 7 bases and at J to 3 bases, leaving 5 bases not matched to a gene. Germline CDR1 is SGHTA and CDR2 is FQGNSA. CDR3 nucleotide sequence: TGTGCCAGCATCCCTAGCGGGGGGAACTACGAGCAGTACTTC. Translation gives CASIPSGGNYEQYF.

The rearrangement joins TRBV7-3 to TRBJ2-3; D perhaps matches TRBD2 (6 bases). Trimming took off 2 bases at V and 5 bases at J, with 11 bases between the two ends. Germline V gives CDR1 SGHTA, CDR2 FQGTGA. This CDR3 has 14 amino acids. The CDR3 sequence is CASSLRGIGDTQYF. In nucleotides, the CDR3 is TGTGCCAGCAGCTTACGGGGGATCGGAGATACGCAGTATTTT.

This clone was seen once. The chain couples TRBV6-2 or TRBV6-3 to TRBJ1-2; 12 bases fit TRBD1. The length of the CDR3 is 15 residues. Germline-derived CDR1 and CDR2 are MNHEY and SVGEGT. The trim removed 5 bases at V and 8 bases at J, leaving 9 bases unmatched. Written as DNA, the CDR3 is TGTGCCAGCAGTAACACCGGGACAGGGGGCATGGGCTACACCTTC. Residues: CASSNTGTGGMGYTF.

V gene TRBV19 combines with J gene TRBJ1-2; 10 nucleotides align to TRBD1. The CDR3 is made up of 15 amino acids. With 10 bases clipped from V and 4 bases from J, the junction kept 12 bases outside the gene matches. The germline V gene encodes CDR1 LNHDA and CDR2 SQIVND (reference sequence). Here the CDR3 DNA reads TGTGCCACCTCACTAGGGGACAGGGGCGTCTATGGCTACACCTTC. This sequence encodes CATSLGDRGVYGYTF.

This clone was observed once. The rearrangement uses TRBV10-3 and TRBJ2-2, with 7 nucleotides matching TRBD2. The germline gives CDR1 ENHRY, CDR2 SYGVKD. J gave up 4 bases and V 9 bases, and 8 bases lay outside the gene matches. The CDR3 totals 14 residues. Here the CDR3 DNA reads TGTGCCATAAAGCGGGGTTTGGGCACCGGGGAGCTGTTTTTT. It codes for CAIKRGLGTGELFF.

The V and J genes are TRBV6-5 and TRBJ2-6; D perhaps matches TRBD1 (6 bases). CDR1 is MNHEY and CDR2 is SVGAGI in the germline V gene. With 2 bases removed from V and 1 base from J, the gap between germline ends came to 6 bases. The CDR3 runs to 15 residues. For the CDR3, the DNA is TGTGCCAGCAGTTACAGGGGGTCTGGGGCCAACGTCCTGACTTTC. Translated, it gives CASSYRGSGANVLTF.

This clone was seen just once. The chain carries TRBV12-3 or TRBV12-4 and TRBJ2-7; unclear D gene. Between the trimmed V and J ends, which lost 1 base and 6 bases, there was a span of 7 bases. The CDR3 runs 12 residues. Here the CDR3 reads CASSLGAFEQYF. CDR3 DNA: TGTGCCAGCAGTTTAGGGGCGTTCGAGCAGTACTTC.

As regards this clone: Distinct nucleotide sequences in the sample also encode this CDR3. DNA for the CDR3: TGTGCCAGCAGTGGACAGGGACGGAACACTGAAGCTTTCTTT. As protein: CASSGQGRNTEAFF. J is TRBJ1-1 and V is TRBV2; TRBD1 matches 7 bases. V lost 4 bases, J lost 1 base, and 3 bases stayed unmatched. The CDR3 sequence is 14 residues long. CDR1 and CDR2 (germline): SNHLY, FYNNEI.

The sample holds one count of this clone. V and J are TRBV5-6 and TRBJ1-3, with D unclear. V was cut by 2 bases and J by 1 base, with 7 bases left in between. Germline V CDR1 and CDR2: SGHDT, YYEEEE. This CDR3 region has 14 residues. CDR3 residues: CASSFPTSGNTIYF. CDR3 bases: TGTGCCAGCAGCTTCCCCACATCTGGAAACACCATATATTTT. The variable domain in full, with the rest retrieved from reference TRBV5-6 and TRBJ1-3, is DAGVTQSPTHLIKTRGQQVTLRCSPKSGHDTVSWYQQALGQGPQFIFQYYEEEERQRGNFPDRFSGHQFPNYSSELNVNALLLGDSALYLCASSFPTSGNTIYFGEGSWLTVV.